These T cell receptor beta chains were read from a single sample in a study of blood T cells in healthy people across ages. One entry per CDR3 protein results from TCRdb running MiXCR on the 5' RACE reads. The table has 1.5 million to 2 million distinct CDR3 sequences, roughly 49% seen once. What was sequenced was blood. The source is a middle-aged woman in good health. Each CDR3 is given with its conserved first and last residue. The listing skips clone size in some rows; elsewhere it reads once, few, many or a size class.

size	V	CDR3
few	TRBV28	CASSSTGEVNTEAFF
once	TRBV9	CASETGGRGYTF
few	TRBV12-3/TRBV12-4	CASTPGQSSGYTF
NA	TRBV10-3	CAIGQGRDEQYF
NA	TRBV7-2	CASSLVQINYGYTF
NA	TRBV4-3	CASSQDRGTSGDQYF
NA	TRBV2	CTSRQDQYEQYF
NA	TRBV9	CASSPAEVMNTEAFF
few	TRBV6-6	CASNRQGSTEAFF
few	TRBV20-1	CSARVLSRDSTYEQYF
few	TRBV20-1	CSARDNRGLLAKNIQYF
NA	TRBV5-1	CASSLDSTEETQYF
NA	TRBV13	CASRVSIGGRDEQFF
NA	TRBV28	CASSSGTSVYEQYF
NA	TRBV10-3	CAISSGSYEQYF
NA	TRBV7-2	CASSPASGSGNIQYF
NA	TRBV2	CASRGQGGDTQYF
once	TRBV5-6	CASSSPSRLAKNIQYF
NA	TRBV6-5	CASSSTAGGQETQYF
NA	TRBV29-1	CSVGGSSRLDEGYTF
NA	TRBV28	CASREQGSYEQYF
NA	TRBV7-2	CASSFSWQAANYGYTF
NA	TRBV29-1	CSVVSANYEQYF
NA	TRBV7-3	CASSVYSTSTDTQYF
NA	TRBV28	CASSLLGRLGQETQYF
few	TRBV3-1	CASSQGRTSGGEADTQYF
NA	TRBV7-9	CASSLAPDYEQYF
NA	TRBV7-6	CASSEGHGLNYGYTF
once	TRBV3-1	CASSLLRGGASDTQYF
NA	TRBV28	CASSLRHRQATKQFF
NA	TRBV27	CASTPWAGAYSYEQYF
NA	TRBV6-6	CASSYGRGANEKLFF
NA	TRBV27	CASSLSGSRYGYTF
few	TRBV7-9	CASTGLSGNQETQYF
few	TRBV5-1	CASSVLGTGFGYEQYF
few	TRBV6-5	CASRNPGQGARGYTF
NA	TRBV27	CASSLQGKNEQYF
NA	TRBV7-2	CASSPQTSGVSTDMQYF
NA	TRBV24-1	CATSDPLKETQYF
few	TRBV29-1	CSVVPGPPTQYF
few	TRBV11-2	CASSLDTGSGRETQYF
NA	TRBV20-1	CSARDRGAIIGPQHF
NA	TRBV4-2	CASSQGRVPKDTEAFF
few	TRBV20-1	CSAWTYLSTDTQYF
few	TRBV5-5	CASSLGPGQADGLYEQYF
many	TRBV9	CASSRGQQHQETQYF
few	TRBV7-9	CASSLQGRLYF
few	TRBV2	CASSGETGLLGHEQFF
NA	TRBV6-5	CASKQGLIYGYTF
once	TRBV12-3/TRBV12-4	CATDVFYGYTF
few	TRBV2	CASSTLPYGYTF
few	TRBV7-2	CASRRTDAGYGYTF
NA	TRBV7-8	CASSFGRTNYNEQFF
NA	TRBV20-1	CSAGQGASTKNIQYF
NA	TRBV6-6	CASSYGQNGNQPQHF
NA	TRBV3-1	CASSQQGRNGYTF
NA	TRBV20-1	CSAHRAAGALQETQYF